The 8 T cell receptor beta chains below were found in one sample sequenced in a study of metastatic and nonmetastatic thyroid tumors. Thyroid surgery was performed in patients who had received no treatment beforehand. TCRdb reanalyzed the PCR reads with MiXCR. Of around 16,000 clones in the sample, roughly 13% are singletons; the top ten hold roughly 30%. Sequencing was done on a sample of blood. The receptor source for this set is a female donor with papillary thyroid cancer or a benign thyroid nodule (not recorded which). Some clones in this sample may be carry-over from other donors' samples.

The rearrangement joins TRBV11-2 to TRBJ2-1; TRBD1 matches 7 bases. Germline CDR1 and CDR2: SGHAT and FQNNGV. V shed 3 bases, J shed 3 bases, and the junction held 23 bases outside the gene matches. The CDR3 totals 21 residues. CDR3 in amino acids: CASSFVPPGQSFGGHYNEQFF. CDR3 bases: TGTGCCAGCAGCTTTGTCCCGCCGGGACAGAGTTTTGGGGGTCACTACAATGAGCAGTTCTTC. Drawing the rest from reference TRBV11-2 and TRBJ2-1, the complete variable domain is EAGVAQSPRYKIIEKRQSVAFWCNPISGHATLYWYQQILGQGPKLLIQFQNNGVVDDSQLPKDRFSAERLKGVDSTLKIQPAKLEDSAVYLCASSFVPPGQSFGGHYNEQFFGPGTRLTVL.

By share, this clone counts as medium-sized (0.01 to 0.1%). The chain uses TRBV6-1 and TRBJ1-5; TRBD1 might be the D (5 bases). CDR1 and CDR2 from the germline V gene are MNHNS and SASEGT. The CDR3 contains 13 residues. Trimming removed 6 bases at V and 7 bases at J, with 13 bases between. The CDR3 nucleotides read TGTGCCAGCAGACCGGTGGGGGGACAGCCCCAGCATTTT. It translates to CASRPVGGQPQHF.

This rearrangement joins TRBV28 to TRBJ2-7; D ambiguous. Trimming left V 1 base short and J 5 bases short, with 9 bases between. From germline, CDR1 is MDHEN and CDR2 SYDVKM. The CDR3 spans 13 residues. The CDR3: CASSLSVNDEQYF. CDR3 coding DNA: TGTGCCAGCAGTTTATCAGTGAACGACGAGCAGTACTTC.

This clone was counted at least ten times. This chain uses TRBV7-2 with TRBJ1-1; TRBD1 is a possible D gene (5 bases). The CDR3 length is 14 residues. Per the germline V gene, CDR1 is SGHTA and CDR2 is FQGNSA. Trimming took 5 bases from V and 3 from J, leaving 13 bases between them. The CDR3 sequence: CASSLRVGDTEAFF. CDR3 nucleotide sequence: TGTGCCAGCAGCCTCAGGGTAGGGGACACTGAAGCTTTCTTT. Full variable domain (remainder filled in from reference TRBV7-2 and TRBJ1-1): GAGVSQSPSNKVTEKGKDVELRCDPISGHTALYWYRQSLGQGLEFLIYFQGNSAPDKSGLPSDRFSAERTGGSVSTLTIQRTQQEDSAVYLCASSLRVGDTEAFFGQGTRLTVV.

This clone was picked up many times. The chain links TRBV5-1 to TRBJ1-1; 9 positions agree with TRBD1. The CDR3 consists of 16 residues. The V gene end was trimmed by 6 bases and the J gene end by 4 bases; junction bases not matched to a gene: 13. Germline CDR1 SGHRS, CDR2 YFSETQ. The CDR3 bases are TGCGCCAGCAAAGGAGACAGGGGGTACGAGGGCACTGAAGCTTTCTTT. Translated: CASKGDRGYEGTEAFF.

This clone was recorded many times. The chain recombines TRBV5-1 with TRBJ2-3; 13 positions match TRBD2. CDR3 size: 17 residues. Germline trimming cut 2 bases from V and 1 base from J; bases unmatched to any gene: 4. The germline V gene has CDR1 SGHRS and CDR2 YFSETQ. CDR3 DNA sequence: TGCGCCAGCAGCTTCTGGACTAGCGGGGGCCGCACAGATACGCAGTATTTT. It translates to CASSFWTSGGRTDTQYF.

There are many counts of this clone. The DNA for the CDR3 is TGTGCCAGTAGCATGACTAGCGGCACAGATACGCAGTATTTT. Its protein is CASSMTSGTDTQYF. The chain links TRBV19 to TRBJ2-3; 8 bases are shared with TRBD2. There are 14 residues in the CDR3. Germline CDR1 reads LNHDA; CDR2 reads SQIVND (reference sequence). The J segment lost 1 base and the V segment lost 6 bases, leaving 3 bases of the junction unmatched.

A word on this clone: One end of the junction varies from germline; a read error may be responsible. V is TRBV20-1 and J is TRBJ1-6; D unresolved. The CDR3 has 14 residues. The germline gives CDR1 DFQATT, CDR2 SNEGSKA (reference sequence). The CDR3 bases are TGCAGTGATAGAGAGGGCCTGGCTAATTCACCCCTCCACTTT. Translated, it gives CSDREGLANSPLHF.